Listed below are T cell receptor beta chains from one sample, sequenced in a study of OX40 agonist ivuxolimab in advanced cancers. Method: immunoSEQ multiplex PCR; TCRdb's copy keeps in-frame clones and lacks some. The sample has about 62,000 clones, nearly 90% seen once. Sequences were derived from CD4+ or CD8+ T cells sorted from blood, sampled in a trial of the OX40 agonist ivuxolimab. These receptors were obtained from an adult with an advanced solid tumor such as melanoma, head and neck, liver or kidney cancer. CDR3s include the opening cysteine and the closing phenylalanine or tryptophan. A D gene is named only where the DNA matches it firmly. Expanded clones are given a class, and other clones once, few, many or no size at all.

length: 13; D: -; size: -; V: TRBV18; J: TRBJ1-3; DNA: TGTGCCAGCTCATCCTCACCTGGAAACACCATATATTTT; CDR3: CASSSSPGNTIYF
length: 13; D: -; size: -; V: TRBV30; J: TRBJ1-5; DNA: TGTGCCTGGAGTCAGGGGCAGGATCAGCCCCAGCATTTT; CDR3: CAWSQGQDQPQHF
length: 13; D: -; size: -; V: TRBV15; J: TRBJ1-1; DNA: TGTGCCACCAGCAGAGAGAGTAACACTGAAGCTTTCTTT; CDR3: CATSRESNTEAFF
length: 16; D: -; size: few; V: TRBV5-1; J: TRBJ2-4; DNA: TGCGCCAGCAGCACACAGAGGCGGGGAACCAAAAACATTCAGTACTTC; CDR3: CASSTQRRGTKNIQYF
length: 15; D: -; size: -; V: TRBV5-5; J: TRBJ1-3; DNA: TGTGCCAGCAGCCCGGAGGGTGACTCTGGAAACACCATATATTTT; CDR3: CASSPEGDSGNTIYF
length: 14; D: -; size: -; V: TRBV10-2; J: TRBJ2-7; DNA: TGCGCCAGCAGTGACGCGCCTCCAATCTACGAGCAGTACTTC; CDR3: CASSDAPPIYEQYF
length: 13; D: TRBD1; size: -; V: TRBV7-2; J: TRBJ1-2; DNA: TGTGCCAGCAGCCCCAGGGGGAACTATGGCTACACCTTC; CDR3: CASSPRGNYGYTF
length: 14; D: -; size: -; V: TRBV5-4; J: TRBJ2-5; DNA: TGTGCCAGCAGCTTCGGCGGCTCCCAAGAGACCCAGTACTTC; CDR3: CASSFGGSQETQYF
length: 13; D: -; size: few; V: TRBV5-1; J: TRBJ1-3; DNA: TGCGCCAGCACAGCCTCTGGAGGAAACACCATATATTTT; CDR3: CASTASGGNTIYF
length: 15; D: -; size: -; V: TRBV28; J: TRBJ2-2; DNA: TGTGCCAGCAGCAGGCCGCAGACGAACACCGGGGAGCTGTTTTTT; CDR3: CASSRPQTNTGELFF
length: 15; D: TRBD2; size: once; V: TRBV18; J: TRBJ2-1; DNA: TGTGCCAGCTCATTCTTTAGCGGGACCCGCAATGAGCAGTTCTTC; CDR3: CASSFFSGTRNEQFF
length: 13; D: -; size: -; V: TRBV6-4; J: TRBJ2-3; DNA: TGTGCCAGCAGTGCGATGGGAACAGATACGCAGTATTTT; CDR3: CASSAMGTDTQYF
length: 12; D: -; size: -; V: TRBV29-1; J: TRBJ2-5; DNA: TGCAGCGTTGAACAGGGGACGGAGACCCAGTACTTC; CDR3: CSVEQGTETQYF
length: 12; D: -; size: -; V: TRBV7-8; J: TRBJ1-3; DNA: TGTGCCAGCAGCTTAGCTGGCGAGTCCATATATTTT; CDR3: CASSLAGESIYF
length: 13; D: -; size: few; V: TRBV7-9; J: TRBJ1-1; DNA: TGTGCCAGCAACCTAGGGCTGAACACTGAAGCTTTCTTT; CDR3: CASNLGLNTEAFF
length: 17; D: -; size: -; V: TRBV30; J: TRBJ1-5; DNA: TGTGCCTGGAGCAGGACTTGGACAGCAAATAGCAATCAGCCCCAGCATTTT; CDR3: CAWSRTWTANSNQPQHF
length: 15; D: TRBD1; size: -; V: TRBV28; J: TRBJ1-1; DNA: TGTGCCAGCTTGACCAGGGACAGGCGAAACACTGAAGCTTTCTTT; CDR3: CASLTRDRRNTEAFF
length: 13; D: -; size: -; V: TRBV5-1; J: TRBJ1-2; DNA: TGCGCCAGCAGCCCGGAGATGTTCTATGGCTACACCTTC; CDR3: CASSPEMFYGYTF
length: 16; D: -; size: -; V: TRBV18; J: TRBJ1-3; DNA: TGTGCCAGCTCACCAGGACAGTTGGACTCTGGAAACACCATATATTTT; CDR3: CASSPGQLDSGNTIYF
length: 15; D: -; size: -; V: TRBV6-5; J: TRBJ1-1; DNA: TGTGCCAGCAGTTTGGGCAGGATGGCGGGCACTGAAGCTTTCTTT; CDR3: CASSLGRMAGTEAFF
length: 16; D: TRBD1; size: -; V: TRBV11-2; J: TRBJ2-7; DNA: TGTGCCAGCAGCCCAGGACAGGGGTGGGTGTCCTACGAGCAGTACTTC; CDR3: CASSPGQGWVSYEQYF
length: 16; D: TRBD2; size: -; V: TRBV4-2; J: TRBJ2-7; DNA: TGTGCCAGCAGCCAAGGTAGTAGCGGGAGCTCCTACGAGCAGTACTTC; CDR3: CASSQGSSGSSYEQYF
length: 13; D: -; size: -; V: TRBV10-2; J: TRBJ1-5; DNA: TGCGCCAGCAGTGCGAATGACAATCAGCCCCAGCATTTT; CDR3: CASSANDNQPQHF
length: 14; D: -; size: once; V: TRBV4-1; J: TRBJ2-3; DNA: TGCGCCAGCAGCCAAGATGGCGGGTATGATACGCAGTATTTT; CDR3: CASSQDGGYDTQYF
length: 14; D: TRBD1; size: -; V: TRBV7-9; J: TRBJ1-1; DNA: TGTGCCAGCAGCACAGGGGTCCCGAACACTGAAGCTTTCTTT; CDR3: CASSTGVPNTEAFF